The entry below describes one TCR beta chain. Patients received nivolumab 3 mg/kg at weeks 1, 4, 7, 10, then fortnightly to week 26. Using immunoSEQ multiplex PCR, the repertoire was profiled, and TCRdb retains in-frame clones only, with some absent. The sample shows 15,000 to 20,000 clones, 79% of them seen only once. The sample comes from a study of ipilimumab plus nivolumab after autologous stem cell transplantation. From germline, CDR1 is SGHNT and CDR2 YENEEA. V dropped 5 bases and J dropped 0 bases, with 11 bases sitting between them. The CDR3 has 16 residues. Here the sequenced sample was PBMCs, taken in a trial of ipilimumab plus nivolumab as post-transplant consolidation. The chain recombines TRBV11-3 with TRBJ1-6; D is ambiguous. The receptor's source is a male donor with diffuse large B-cell lymphoma. The CDR3 here is CASSPTGSSYNSPLHF. The CDR3 DNA reads as TGTGCCAGCAGCCCCACCGGGAGCTCCTATAATTCACCCCTCCACTTT.